Below, 4 T cell receptor beta chains from the same sample are listed, as sequenced in a study of cytomegalovirus exposure and HLA in healthy donors. Use of 60 Vbeta and 13 Jbeta primers characterized the PCR. Some clones are missing from TCRdb's copy, which holds only in-frame ones; the method was immunoSEQ multiplex PCR. The profile shows 150,000 to 200,000 clones, 80% of them singletons. The sequenced material came from PBMCs. The source is a woman aged 40 to 50 in good health and CMV-seronegative.

In its sample, this clone was seen once. The chain couples TRBV5-6 to TRBJ2-2; the match to TRBD1 covers 8 bases. Germline CDR1 and CDR2: SGHDT and YYEEEE. CDR3 length: 16 amino acids. V dropped 3 bases and J dropped 5; count of bases not matched to a gene: 9. The CDR3: CASSSPDRVLTGELFF. The CDR3 bases are TGTGCCAGCAGCTCGCCGGACAGGGTTTTAACCGGGGAGCTGTTTTTT.

The chain combines TRBV19 with TRBJ1-5; 10 bases agree with TRBD1. There are 15 residues in the CDR3. Germline CDR1 LNHDA, CDR2 SQIVND (reference sequence). The V gene end was trimmed by 7 bases and the J gene end by 4 bases; junction bases not matched to a gene: 7. The CDR3 protein is CASTPTGGANQPQHF. CDR3 bases: TGTGCCAGTACTCCGACAGGGGGCGCGAATCAGCCCCAGCATTTT.

CDR3 residues: CASSQEEIRKTQYF. The CDR3 DNA follows: TGCGCCAGCAGCCAAGAGGAGATCCGGAAGACCCAGTACTTC. The V call is TRBV4-1, the J call TRBJ2-5, with D hard to call. This CDR3 contains 14 residues. From germline, CDR1 is MGHRA and CDR2 YSYEKL. Between the trimmed V and J ends, which lost 0 bases and 6 bases, there was a span of 11 bases.

The chain joins TRBV2 to TRBJ2-1, with 11 bases identical to TRBD2. After removal of 5 bases from V and 6 bases from J, the junction contained 3 bases not matched to a gene. The CDR3 sequence is 14 residues long. Germline V gene data show CDR1 as SNHLY and CDR2 as FYNNEI. CDR3 DNA: TGTGCCAGCAGTCCGGGACTAGCGGTCAATGAGCAGTTCTTC. Amino acid sequence: CASSPGLAVNEQFF.